This section outlines one T cell receptor (beta chain) sequence together with its context. The record originates from a study of T-cell reconstitution after alpha-beta-depleted transplantation in children. Preparing the TCRbeta library involved the use of unique molecular identifiers. MiXCR was run by TCRdb on the PCR reads, yielding one entry per CDR3 protein. The table shows around 480,000 distinct CDR3 sequences, with around a third occurring only once. Material: PBMCs from the stem cell graft donor, obtained from the stem cell graft. The TCR comes from a human donor who donated a stem cell graft to a child with aplastic anemia.

CDR3 protein: CASSPEGSAGVRDYNEQFF. CDR3 nucleotide sequence: TGTGCCAGCAGCCCAGAAGGTAGCGCGGGAGTAAGGGACTACAATGAGCAGTTCTTC. The rearrangement joins TRBV14 to TRBJ2-1, with 7 nucleotides matching TRBD2. Germline lookup yields CDR1 SGHDN and CDR2 FVKESK. After removal of 4 bases from V and 3 bases from J, the junction contained 18 bases not matched to a gene. This CDR3 contains 19 residues.